This T cell receptor (beta chain) was sequenced for a study of cytomegalovirus exposure and HLA in healthy donors. The germline gives CDR1 SGHAT, CDR2 FQNNGV. This CDR3 comprises 16 residues. V was pared by 3 bases and J by 0 bases, with 14 bases between. PCR used 60 Vbeta primers and 13 Jbeta primers. Only in-frame clones appear in the TCRdb table, and some are missing; sequencing was by immunoSEQ multiplex PCR. The data show 100,000 to 150,000 clones, about 70% seen once. This TCR was recovered from a woman between 55 and 75 years old in good health and CMV-seropositive. Sample: PBMCs. The chain is built from TRBV11-2 and TRBJ1-1; D unclear. The CDR3 here is CASSLKSPRLNTEAFF. CDR3 in DNA: TGTGCCAGCAGCTTGAAAAGCCCCAGGCTGAACACTGAAGCTTTCTTT. The full variable domain, rest sourced from reference TRBV11-2 and TRBJ1-1, is EAGVAQSPRYKIIEKRQSVAFWCNPISGHATLYWYQQILGQGPKLLIQFQNNGVVDDSQLPKDRFSAERLKGVDSTLKIQPAKLEDSAVYLCASSLKSPRLNTEAFFGQGTRLTVV.